This T cell receptor beta chain was recorded in a study of blood T cell repertoires in COVID-19. Study at large: The United States, Italy and Spain provided the acute and convalescent COVID-19 samples. T cells, B-cell-depleted T cells, or PBMCs supplied cDNA or gDNA.

Enrollees, about 18 to 89 years old, lived in 24 US areas. Researchers sorted participants into cohorts using their self-reported clinical history. CDR3 length: 14 residues. Looked up from germline, CDR1 is MNHEY and CDR2 is SVGAGI. V was shortened by 6 bases and J by 2 bases, with 11 bases between the two germline ends. Using immunoSEQ multiplex PCR, the repertoire was profiled, and TCRdb retains in-frame clones only, with some absent. Of fewer than 350,000 clones listed, 85% are singletons. This sequence originates from a woman in her 50s who had recovered from COVID-19. The sample comprised PBMCs or T cells enriched from blood (not recorded which). The rearrangement joins TRBV6-5 to TRBJ1-5; D is undetermined. The CDR3 DNA is TGTGCCAGCAGCCTAGACCGAGGCAATCAGCCCCAGCATTTT. Translated: CASSLDRGNQPQHF.